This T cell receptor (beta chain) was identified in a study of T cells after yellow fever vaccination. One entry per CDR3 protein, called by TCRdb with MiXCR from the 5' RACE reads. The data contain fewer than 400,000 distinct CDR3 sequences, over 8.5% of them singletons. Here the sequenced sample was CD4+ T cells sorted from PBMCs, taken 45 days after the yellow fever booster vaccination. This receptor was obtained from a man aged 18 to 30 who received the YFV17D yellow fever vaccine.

In DNA, the CDR3 is TGTGCCAGCAGCTTATCCGCCAGGAACACTGAAGCTTTCTTT. This encodes CASSLSARNTEAFF. This sequence joins TRBV7-2 and TRBJ1-1; no reliable D call. CDR3 length equals 14 residues. V was shortened by 2 bases and J by 1 base, with 8 bases between the two germline ends. CDR1 and CDR2 (germline): SGHTA, FQGNSA. Supplemented by reference TRBV7-2 and TRBJ1-1, the full variable domain reads GAGVSQSPSNKVTEKGKDVELRCDPISGHTALYWYRQSLGQGLEFLIYFQGNSAPDKSGLPSDRFSAERTGGSVSTLTIQRTQQEDSAVYLCASSLSARNTEAFFGQGTRLTVV.